These 5 T cell receptor beta chains came from one sample sequenced in a study of molecular identifiers for immune sequencing clone quantification. Via MiXCR, TCRdb re-called the PCR reads, giving one row per CDR3 protein. The table includes some 680,000 distinct CDR3 sequences, 25% detected once. The sequencing sample was made of naive CD8+ T cells from blood, with Jurkat cell RNA spiked in. Subset specified: FACS-sorted CD8+CD4-CCR7+CD45RA+ naive T cells. The receptors derive from a human donor in good health. Some libraries in this study had Jurkat cell RNA spiked in.

This clonotype was detected a few times. The chain employs TRBV6-6 and TRBJ2-2; 7 bases are shared with TRBD2. The V segment lost 0 bases and the J segment 7 bases; nucleotides outside the gene matches: 5. Germline V gives CDR1 MNHNY, CDR2 SVGAGI (reference sequence). The CDR3 has 15 amino acids. This CDR3 reads CASSYSGGSFGELFF. The CDR3 DNA reads TGTGCCAGCAGTTACTCGGGGGGGAGTTTCGGGGAGCTGTTTTTT.

V and J are TRBV6-5 and TRBJ2-3; D is perhaps TRBD2 (5 bases). Germline V CDR1 and CDR2: MNHEY, SVGAGI. The length of the CDR3 is 15 residues. The V and J ends lost 6 bases and 3 bases respectively, with 16 bases between them. The CDR3 here is CASSAEDFGTDTQYF. CDR3 nucleotide sequence: TGTGCCAGCAGCGCCGAGGACTTTGGAACAGATACGCAGTATTTT.

This clonotype came up many times. The chain uses TRBV6-5 and TRBJ2-7, with TRBD2 matching 10 bases. The germline gives CDR1 MNHEY, CDR2 SVGAGI. The CDR3 covers 14 residues. J was trimmed by 4 bases and V by 6 bases; bases with no gene match: 6. CDR3 region: CASSPGTSVYEQYF. The DNA for the CDR3 is TGTGCCAGCAGCCCCGGGACTAGCGTATACGAGCAGTACTTC.

J is TRBJ2-1 and V is TRBV19; D gene unclear. The V end was cut by 6 bases, the J end by 0 bases, with 6 bases between. The CDR3 contains 13 residues. The germline V gene encodes CDR1 LNHDA and CDR2 SQIVND (reference sequence). The CDR3 loop reads CASRESSYNEQFF. The CDR3 DNA sequence: TGTGCCAGTAGAGAAAGCTCCTACAATGAGCAGTTCTTC.

J is TRBJ2-3 and V is TRBV18; D unclear. This CDR3 comprises 13 residues. From germline, CDR1 is KGHSH and CDR2 LQKENI. Trimming took 0 bases from V and 6 from J, leaving 7 bases between them. CDR3 protein: CASSPPGEDTQYF. DNA for the CDR3: TGTGCCAGCTCACCACCTGGAGAGGATACGCAGTATTTT.